Presented here are 16 T cell receptor beta chains from one specimen sequenced in a study of technical replicates of blood from several donors. Some clones are missing from TCRdb's copy, which holds only in-frame ones; the method was immunoSEQ multiplex PCR. The profile shows around 68,000 clones, 91% of them singletons. The sample taken for sequencing was T cells isolated from PBMCs. All receptors derive from a human donor in good health. Some clones in this sample may be carry-over from other donors' samples.

The rearrangement joins TRBV27 to TRBJ1-4, with unresolved D. This CDR3 has 14 residues. V was clipped by 2 bases and J by 4 bases, with 8 bases between them. Germline CDR1 is MNHEY and CDR2 is SMNVEV (reference sequence). CDR3: CASSLRSSNEKLFF. Written as DNA, the CDR3 is TGTGCCAGCAGTTTAAGGAGCAGTAATGAAAAACTGTTTTTT.

Here the CDR3 DNA reads TGTGCCAGCCGGGGGGGCAAGGATCAGCCCCAGCATTTT. Translating it yields CASRGGKDQPQHF. The V gene is TRBV6-5, the J gene TRBJ1-5; D possibly corresponds to TRBD1 (6 bases). The CDR3 contains 13 residues. Trimming took off 8 bases at V and 5 bases at J, with 13 bases between the two ends. Germline V lookup: CDR1 MNHEY, CDR2 SVGAGI.

The V gene is TRBV15, the J gene TRBJ2-3; D is unresolved. The CDR3 contains 14 residues. V was clipped by 1 base and J by 2 bases, with 7 bases between them. Germline V lookup: CDR1 LNHNV, CDR2 YYDKDF (reference sequence). This CDR3 reads CATSRGLATDTQYF. The CDR3 region has the DNA TGTGCCACCAGCAGAGGATTAGCCACAGATACGCAGTATTTT.

This chain uses TRBV6-6 with TRBJ2-1; D ambiguous. The CDR3 extends over 12 amino acids. Germline assignment: CDR1 MNHNY and CDR2 SVGAGI (reference sequence). Trimming stripped 5 bases from V and 10 bases from J, with 12 bases between. CDR3 bases: TGTGCCAGCAGTCGACTCGGTTGGGAGCAGTTCTTC. It translates to CASSRLGWEQFF.

V gene TRBV28 combines with J gene TRBJ1-2; D remains unclear. CDR3 length: 12 residues. V dropped 3 bases and J dropped 7 bases, with 9 bases sitting between them. The germline V gene has CDR1 MDHEN and CDR2 SYDVKM. The CDR3 nucleotides are TGTGCCAGCAGTTTGATAACAGTTGGCTACACCTTC. This gives the protein CASSLITVGYTF.

The genes are TRBV15 and TRBJ2-5, with D possibly matching TRBD2 (5 bases). The J call may be faulty, since TRBJ2-7 better matches the DNA end. Germline CDR1 and CDR2: LNHNV and YYDKDF (reference sequence). The CDR3 is 14 residues long. CDR3 nucleotide sequence: TGTGCCACCAGCAGAGGTGGGAGCTCCTACGAGCAGTACTTC. It codes for CATSRGGSSYEQYF.

This chain uses TRBV20-1 with TRBJ2-1; no firm D call. The germline V and J ends were trimmed by 3 bases and 7 bases, with 4 bases remaining between them. The CDR3 runs to 10 residues. Per germline, CDR1 DFQATT and CDR2 SNEGSKA (reference sequence). For the CDR3, the DNA is TGCAGTGCTAGTTATAATGAGCAGTTCTTC. Residues: CSASYNEQFF.

The J gene is TRBJ2-5, the V gene TRBV7-9; perhaps TRBD1 as D (5 bases). CDR3 size: 15 residues. V gave up 1 base and J gave up 5 bases, with 14 bases separating them. CDR1 and CDR2 from the germline V gene are SEHNR and FQNEAQ (reference sequence). DNA for the CDR3: TGTGCCAGCAGCTTAGGCCAGGGTGTTGTCGAGACCCAGTACTTC. The encoded protein is CASSLGQGVVETQYF.

The chain couples TRBV28 to TRBJ1-2; D unresolved. Looked up from germline, CDR1 is MDHEN and CDR2 is SYDVKM. The germline V and J ends were trimmed by 3 bases and 0 bases, with 8 bases remaining between them. CDR3 length equals 14 residues. CDR3 nucleotide sequence: TGTGCCAGCAGTTTCTACGACACTAACTATGGCTACACCTTC. Translation: CASSFYDTNYGYTF.

The V gene is TRBV6-1, the J gene TRBJ2-2, with TRBD2 matching 8 bases. V was pared by 6 bases and J by 6 bases, with 3 bases of the junction left unmatched. CDR3 size: 13 residues. Germline V gene sequence: CDR1 MNHNS, CDR2 SASEGT. CDR3 sequence (DNA): TGTGCCAGCAGAGTAGCGGGGTCCGGGGAGCTGTTTTTT. Amino acids: CASRVAGSGELFF.

CDR3 region: CASSLRRGSYNEQFF. CDR3 DNA sequence: TGTGCCAGCAGCTTAAGGCGGGGATCGTACAATGAGCAGTTCTTC. V is TRBV11-1 and J is TRBJ2-1; D perhaps matches TRBD2 (6 bases). This CDR3 spans 15 amino acids. Germline CDR1 SGHAT, CDR2 FQDESV (reference sequence). V dropped 2 bases and J dropped 4 bases, with 12 bases sitting between them.

The V gene is TRBV7-2, the J gene TRBJ2-7; D is possibly TRBD1 (6 bases). The V gene's germline CDR1 is SGHTA and CDR2 FQGNSA. V lost 5 bases and J 3 bases, leaving 11 bases between the germline ends. The CDR3 consists of 13 residues. DNA of the CDR3: TGTGCCAGCAGCGTTGGACAGATCTACGAGCAGTACTTC. Translating gives CASSVGQIYEQYF.

This clone was observed once. This chain connects TRBV6-1 to TRBJ2-1; 9 nucleotides line up with TRBD2. V trimming: 10 bases; J trimming: 9 bases; junction bases outside the gene matches: 10. Germline values: CDR1 MNHNS, CDR2 SASEGT. The CDR3 sequence is 13 residues long. Written as DNA, the CDR3 is TGTGCCACCGGACTAGCGCCGAGAGGTGAGCAGTTCTTC. It is translated as CATGLAPRGEQFF.

The CDR3 sequence: CASSFRLAGGPGWDEQFF. The CDR3 region has the DNA TGTGCCAGCAGCTTTAGACTAGCGGGGGGGCCAGGATGGGATGAGCAGTTCTTC. The chain links TRBV7-9 to TRBJ2-1; TRBD2 aligns across 14 bases. Germline V gene sequence: CDR1 SEHNR, CDR2 FQNEAQ (reference sequence). The trim removed 3 bases at V and 8 bases at J, leaving 12 bases unmatched. This CDR3 comprises 18 residues.

The chain employs TRBV5-6 and TRBJ2-4; a possible D gene is TRBD2 (5 bases). The V gene's germline CDR1 is SGHDT and CDR2 YYEEEE. The CDR3 totals 12 residues. V was shortened by 0 bases and J by 9 bases, with 7 bases between the two germline ends. As DNA, the CDR3 is TGTGCCAGCAGCTTGGAGGCGGGCATTCAGTACTTC. It codes for CASSLEAGIQYF.

The V and J genes are TRBV30 and TRBJ2-7; 8 positions agree with TRBD1. The V segment lost 5 bases and the J segment 0 bases; nucleotides outside the gene matches: 3. This CDR3 is built from 13 residues. The germline V gene has CDR1 GTSNPN and CDR2 SVGIG (reference sequence). The CDR3 bases are TGTGCCTGGGCTGGACAGGGCTCCTACGAGCAGTACTTC. It encodes CAWAGQGSYEQYF.